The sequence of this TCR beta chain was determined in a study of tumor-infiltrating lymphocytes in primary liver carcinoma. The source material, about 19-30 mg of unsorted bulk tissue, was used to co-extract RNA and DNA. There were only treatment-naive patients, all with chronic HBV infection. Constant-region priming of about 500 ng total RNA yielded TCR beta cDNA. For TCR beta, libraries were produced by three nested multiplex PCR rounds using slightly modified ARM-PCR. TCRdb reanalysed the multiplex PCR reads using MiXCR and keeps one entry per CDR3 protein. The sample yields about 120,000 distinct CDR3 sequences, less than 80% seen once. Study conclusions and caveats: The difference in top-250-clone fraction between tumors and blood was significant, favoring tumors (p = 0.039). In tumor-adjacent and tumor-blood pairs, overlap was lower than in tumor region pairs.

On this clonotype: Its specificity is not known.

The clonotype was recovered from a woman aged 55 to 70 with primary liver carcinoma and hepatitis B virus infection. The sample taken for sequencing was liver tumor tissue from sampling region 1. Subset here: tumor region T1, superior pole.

The CDR3 DNA sequence: TGTGCCAGTAGTATGAGACTTAGGAAGGACAATGAGCAGTTCTTC. Its protein product is CASSMRLRKDNEQFF. The V gene is TRBV19, the J gene TRBJ2-1, with D uncertain. The CDR3 loop spans 15 amino acids. Trimming stripped 3 bases from V and 5 bases from J, with 14 bases between. Germline V gene lookup returns CDR1 LNHDA and CDR2 SQIVND (reference sequence). The full variable domain, its missing parts supplied by reference TRBV19 and TRBJ2-1, is DGGITQSPKYLFRKEGQNVTLSCEQNLNHDAMYWYRQDPGQGLRLIYYSQIVNDFQKGDIAEGYSVSREKKESFPLTVTSAQKNPTAFYLCASSMRLRKDNEQFFGPGTRLTVL.